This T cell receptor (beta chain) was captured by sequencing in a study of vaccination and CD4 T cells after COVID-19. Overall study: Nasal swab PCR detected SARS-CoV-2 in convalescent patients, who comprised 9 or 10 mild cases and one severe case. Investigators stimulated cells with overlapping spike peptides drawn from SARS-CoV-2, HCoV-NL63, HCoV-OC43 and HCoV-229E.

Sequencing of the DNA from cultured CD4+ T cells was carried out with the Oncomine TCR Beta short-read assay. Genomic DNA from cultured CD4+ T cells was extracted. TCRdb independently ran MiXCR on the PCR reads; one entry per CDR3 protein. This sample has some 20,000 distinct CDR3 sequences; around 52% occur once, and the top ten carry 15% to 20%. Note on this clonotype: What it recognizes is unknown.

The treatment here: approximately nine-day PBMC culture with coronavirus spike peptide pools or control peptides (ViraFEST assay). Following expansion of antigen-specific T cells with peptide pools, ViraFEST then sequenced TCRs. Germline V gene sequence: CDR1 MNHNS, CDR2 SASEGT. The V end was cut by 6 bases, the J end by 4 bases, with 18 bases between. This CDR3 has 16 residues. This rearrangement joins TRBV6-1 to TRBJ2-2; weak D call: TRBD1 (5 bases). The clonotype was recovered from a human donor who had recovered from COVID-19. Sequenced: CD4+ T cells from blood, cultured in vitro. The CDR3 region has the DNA TGTGCCAGCAGATCCCTTGGGGCTACGGGCACCGGGGAGCTGTTTTTT. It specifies CASRSLGATGTGELFF.